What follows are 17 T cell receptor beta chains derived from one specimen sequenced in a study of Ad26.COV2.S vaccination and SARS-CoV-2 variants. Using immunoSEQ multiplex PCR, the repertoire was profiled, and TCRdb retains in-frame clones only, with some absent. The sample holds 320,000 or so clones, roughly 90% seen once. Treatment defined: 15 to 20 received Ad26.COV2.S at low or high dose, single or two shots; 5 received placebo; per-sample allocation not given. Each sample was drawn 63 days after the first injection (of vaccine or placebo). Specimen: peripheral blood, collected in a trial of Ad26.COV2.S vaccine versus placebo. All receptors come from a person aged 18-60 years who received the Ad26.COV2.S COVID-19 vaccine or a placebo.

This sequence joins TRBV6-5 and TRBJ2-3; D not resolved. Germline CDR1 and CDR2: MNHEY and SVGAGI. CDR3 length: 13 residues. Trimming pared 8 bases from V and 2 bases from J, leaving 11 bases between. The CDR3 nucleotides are TGTGCCAGCGCCCCCGCGGCCACAGATACGCAGTATTTT. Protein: CASAPAATDTQYF.

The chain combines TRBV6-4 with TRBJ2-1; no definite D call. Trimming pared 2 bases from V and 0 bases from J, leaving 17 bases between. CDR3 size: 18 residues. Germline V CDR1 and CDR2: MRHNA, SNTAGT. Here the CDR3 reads CASSDRVIGWGSYNEQFF. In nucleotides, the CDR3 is TGTGCCAGCAGTGACAGGGTAATAGGTTGGGGCTCCTACAATGAGCAGTTCTTC.

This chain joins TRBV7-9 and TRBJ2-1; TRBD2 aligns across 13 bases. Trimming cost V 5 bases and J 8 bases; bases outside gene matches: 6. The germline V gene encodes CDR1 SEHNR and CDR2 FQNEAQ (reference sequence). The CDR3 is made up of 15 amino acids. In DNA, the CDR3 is TGTGCCAGCAGCCCCACTAGCGGGGGGGCCGATGAGCAGTTCTTC. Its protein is CASSPTSGGADEQFF.

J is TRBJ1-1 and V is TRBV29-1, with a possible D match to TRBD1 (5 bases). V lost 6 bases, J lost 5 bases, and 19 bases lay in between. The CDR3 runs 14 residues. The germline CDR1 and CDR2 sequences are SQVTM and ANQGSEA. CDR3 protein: CSVEPHLGETEAFF. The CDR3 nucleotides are TGCAGCGTCGAACCCCATTTGGGGGAAACTGAAGCTTTCTTT.

The CDR3 spells CASSLEVAGSYNEQFF. The CDR3 coding sequence is TGTGCCAGCAGTTTGGAAGTAGCGGGGTCCTACAATGAGCAGTTCTTC. The J gene is TRBJ2-1, the V gene TRBV28, with 8 bases fitting TRBD2. The CDR3 loop spans 16 amino acids. Germline lookup yields CDR1 MDHEN and CDR2 SYDVKM. With 3 bases clipped from V and 1 base from J, the junction kept 5 bases outside the gene matches.

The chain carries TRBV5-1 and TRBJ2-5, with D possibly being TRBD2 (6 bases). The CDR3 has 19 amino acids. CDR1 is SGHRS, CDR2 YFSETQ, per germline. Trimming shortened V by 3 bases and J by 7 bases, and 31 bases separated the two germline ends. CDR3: CASSSSGERGHLDSGTQYF. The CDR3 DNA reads TGCGCCAGCAGCTCCTCGGGGGAAAGGGGTCACCTTGATTCGGGGACCCAGTACTTC.

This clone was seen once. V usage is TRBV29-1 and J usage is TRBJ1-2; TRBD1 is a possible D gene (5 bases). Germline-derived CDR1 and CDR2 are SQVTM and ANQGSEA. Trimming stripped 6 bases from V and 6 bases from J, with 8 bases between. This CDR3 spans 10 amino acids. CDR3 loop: CSVSRDGYTF. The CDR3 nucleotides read TGCAGCGTCTCCAGGGATGGCTACACCTTC. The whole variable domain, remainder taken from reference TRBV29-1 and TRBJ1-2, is SAVISQKPSRDICQRGTSLTIQCQVDSQVTMMFWYRQQPGQSLTLIATANQGSEATYESGFVIDKFPISRPNLTFSTLTVSNMSPEDSSIYLCSVSRDGYTFGSGTRLTVV.

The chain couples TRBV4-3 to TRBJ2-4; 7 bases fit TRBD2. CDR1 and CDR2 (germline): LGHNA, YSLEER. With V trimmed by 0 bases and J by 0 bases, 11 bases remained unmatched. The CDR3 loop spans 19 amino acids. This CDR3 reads CASSQDPPLADLAKNIQYF. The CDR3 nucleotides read TGCGCCAGCAGCCAAGACCCCCCTCTAGCGGACCTAGCCAAAAACATTCAGTACTTC.

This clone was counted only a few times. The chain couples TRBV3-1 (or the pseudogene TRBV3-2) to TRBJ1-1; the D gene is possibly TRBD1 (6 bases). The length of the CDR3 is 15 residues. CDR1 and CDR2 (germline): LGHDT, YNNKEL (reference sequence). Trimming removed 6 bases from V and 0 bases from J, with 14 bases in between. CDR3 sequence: CASRTGELLNTEAFF. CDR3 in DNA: TGTGCCAGCAGGACAGGCGAGCTACTGAACACTGAAGCTTTCTTT.

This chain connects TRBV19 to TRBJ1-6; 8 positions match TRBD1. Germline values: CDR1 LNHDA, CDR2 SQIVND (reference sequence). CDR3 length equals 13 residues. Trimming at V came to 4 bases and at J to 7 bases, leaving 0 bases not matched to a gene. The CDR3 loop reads CASSRQGNSPLHF. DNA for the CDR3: TGTGCCAGTAGTAGACAGGGGAATTCACCCCTCCACTTT.

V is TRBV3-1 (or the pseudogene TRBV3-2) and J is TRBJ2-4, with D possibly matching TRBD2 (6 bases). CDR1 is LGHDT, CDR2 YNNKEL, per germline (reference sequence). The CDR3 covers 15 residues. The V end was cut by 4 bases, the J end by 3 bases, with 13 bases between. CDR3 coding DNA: TGTGCCAGCAGCCTTAGAGCGGGCTTCAAAAACATTCAGTACTTC. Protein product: CASSLRAGFKNIQYF.

CDR3 DNA: TGCGCCAGCAGCCAAGATAAGGGCGGGAGAAACTATGGCTACACCTTC. It is translated as CASSQDKGGRNYGYTF. The chain has TRBV4-3 and TRBJ1-2; D is undetermined. CDR3 length equals 16 residues. V was cut by 0 bases and J by 2 bases, with 13 bases left in between. The germline V gene encodes CDR1 LGHNA and CDR2 YSLEER.

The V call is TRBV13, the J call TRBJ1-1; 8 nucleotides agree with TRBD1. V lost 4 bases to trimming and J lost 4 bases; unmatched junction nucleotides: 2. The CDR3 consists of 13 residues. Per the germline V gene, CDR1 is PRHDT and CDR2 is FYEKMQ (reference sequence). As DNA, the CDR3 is TGTGCCAGCAGCTCAGGACAGGGCACTGAAGCTTTCTTT. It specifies CASSSGQGTEAFF.

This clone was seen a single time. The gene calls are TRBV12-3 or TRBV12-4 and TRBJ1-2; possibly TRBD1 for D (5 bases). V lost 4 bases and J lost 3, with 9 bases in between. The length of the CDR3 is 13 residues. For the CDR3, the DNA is TGTGCCAGCAGTTCGGGACTGTACTATGGCTACACCTTC. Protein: CASSSGLYYGYTF.

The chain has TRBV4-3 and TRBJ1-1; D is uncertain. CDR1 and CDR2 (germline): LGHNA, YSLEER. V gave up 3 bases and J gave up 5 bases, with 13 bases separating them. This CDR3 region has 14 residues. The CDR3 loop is CASSHKQPSTEAFF. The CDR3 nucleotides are TGCGCCAGCAGCCATAAACAGCCCAGTACTGAAGCTTTCTTT.

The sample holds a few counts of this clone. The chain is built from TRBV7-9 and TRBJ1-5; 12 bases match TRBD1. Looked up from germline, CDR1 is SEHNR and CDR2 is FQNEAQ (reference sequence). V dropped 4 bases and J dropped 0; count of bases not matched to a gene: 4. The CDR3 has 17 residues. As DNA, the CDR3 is TGTGCCAGCAGCTGGGGACAGGGGGCTTATAGCAATCAGCCCCAGCATTTT. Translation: CASSWGQGAYSNQPQHF. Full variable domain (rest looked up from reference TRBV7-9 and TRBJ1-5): DTGVSQNPRHKITKRGQNVTFRCDPISEHNRLYWYRQTLGQGPEFLTYFQNEAQLEKSRLLSDRFSAERPKGSFSTLEIQRTEQGDSAMYLCASSWGQGAYSNQPQHFGDGTRLSIL.

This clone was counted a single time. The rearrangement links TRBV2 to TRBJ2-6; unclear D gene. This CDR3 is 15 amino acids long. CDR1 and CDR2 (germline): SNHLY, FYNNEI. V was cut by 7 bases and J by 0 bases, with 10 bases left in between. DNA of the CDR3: TGTGCCAGCACGTCAGGCTACTCTGGGGCCAACGTCCTGACTTTC. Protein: CASTSGYSGANVLTF.